This entry is about one T cell receptor (beta chain). This sample was included in a study of OX40 agonist ivuxolimab in advanced cancers. Looking at the study overall: Dose-escalation patients' cancers were hepatocellular carcinoma, melanoma, renal cell or head and neck cancer. Males comprised around 80% of the group, whose mean age was about 61 years (range 23 to 79). 30% to 40% of patients had received prior checkpoint inhibitor therapy.

Only in-frame clones appear in the TCRdb table, and some are missing; sequencing was by immunoSEQ multiplex PCR. The repertoire includes 55,000 to 75,000 clones, 80% of them detected once, and roughly 8% sits in the top ten. The CDR3 runs to 15 residues. Germline assignment: CDR1 LNHDA and CDR2 SQIVND (reference sequence). After removal of 7 bases from V and 6 bases from J, the junction contained 10 bases not matched to a gene. The sequence was collected from an adult with an advanced solid tumor such as melanoma, head and neck, liver or kidney cancer. This rearrangement joins TRBV19 to TRBJ2-7, with 12 positions matching TRBD1. The sequencing here drew on CD4+ or CD8+ T cells sorted from blood, taken in a trial of the OX40 agonist ivuxolimab. This CDR3 is CASNDPGQGAAEQYF. CDR3 bases: TGTGCCAGTAACGACCCGGGACAGGGGGCCGCCGAGCAGTACTTC. The full variable domain, its missing parts supplied by reference TRBV19 and TRBJ2-7, is DGGITQSPKYLFRKEGQNVTLSCEQNLNHDAMYWYRQDPGQGLRLIYYSQIVNDFQKGDIAEGYSVSREKKESFPLTVTSAQKNPTAFYLCASNDPGQGAAEQYFGPGTRLTVT.